A single sample gave rise to the 9 T cell receptor beta chains below, sequenced in a study of technical replicates of blood from several donors. The repertoire was sequenced with immunoSEQ multiplex PCR; TCRdb's copy has only in-frame clones and lacks some. The sample includes 13,000 to 15,000 clones, approximately 84% of them seen just once. The material sequenced was PBMCs. These receptors were obtained from a human donor in good health.

The chain links TRBV19 to TRBJ2-7; D is unclear. Trimming removed 1 base at V and 4 bases at J, with 11 bases between. The CDR3 loop spans 14 amino acids. The germline V gene encodes CDR1 LNHDA and CDR2 SQIVND (reference sequence). The CDR3 loop is CASSIGPGTYEQYF. Here the CDR3 DNA reads TGTGCCAGTAGTATAGGGCCAGGAACGTACGAGCAGTACTTC.

The gene calls are TRBV7-6 and TRBJ2-7, with a possible D match to TRBD2 (6 bases). The CDR3 spans 15 residues. V dropped 5 bases and J dropped 8 bases, with 22 bases sitting between them. Germline-derived CDR1 and CDR2 are SGHVS and FNYEAQ. CDR3 residues: CASSPTSGAYNKQYF. As DNA, the CDR3 is TGTGCCAGCAGCCCAACGTCGGGAGCTTATAACAAGCAGTACTTC.

This chain connects TRBV7-8 to TRBJ2-7, with a tentative D call TRBD2 (6 bases). V lost 5 bases and J lost 2, with 16 bases in between. The CDR3 runs to 15 residues. Germline V gene sequence: CDR1 SGHVS, CDR2 FQNEAQ. CDR3 protein: CASSLRQGEAYEQYF. CDR3 coding DNA: TGTGCCAGCAGCCTTCGCCAAGGGGAGGCCTACGAGCAGTACTTC. Together with reference TRBV7-8 and TRBJ2-7, the CDR3 gives the full variable domain: GAGVSQSPRYKVAKRGQDVALRCDPISGHVSLFWYQQALGQGPEFLTYFQNEAQLDKSGLPSDRFFAERPEGSVSTLKIQRTQQEDSAVYLCASSLRQGEAYEQYFGPGTRLTVT.

This clone was recorded a few times. This sequence joins TRBV30 and TRBJ1-5, with D perhaps TRBD1 (6 bases). Trimming stripped 3 bases from V and 6 bases from J, with 12 bases between. The length of the CDR3 is 13 residues. CDR1 GTSNPN and CDR2 SVGIG come from the germline V gene (reference sequence). CDR3 nucleotides: TGTGCCTGGAGCTCGACAGGTGGTCAGCCCCAGCATTTT. Encoded protein: CAWSSTGGQPQHF.

This rearrangement joins TRBV10-3 to TRBJ1-5; no firm D call. This CDR3 is 15 amino acids long. In germline, CDR1 is ENHRY, CDR2 SYGVKD. Trimming cost V 3 bases and J 5 bases, with 14 bases left between them. CDR3 sequence (DNA): TGTGCCATCAGTGACGGCCAGGTGGATCATCAGCCCCAGCATTTT. Translating gives CAISDGQVDHQPQHF.

This chain connects TRBV29-1 to TRBJ2-1; 8 nucleotides agree with TRBD2. CDR1 is SQVTM, CDR2 ANQGSEA, per germline. The trim removed 1 base at V and 9 bases at J, leaving 8 bases unmatched. The CDR3 runs 14 residues. The CDR3 loop is CSVEGSGGRIEQFF. In nucleotides, the CDR3 is TGCAGCGTTGAAGGGAGCGGCGGGAGGATTGAGCAGTTCTTC.

The J gene is TRBJ2-5, the V gene TRBV9; no clear D gene. Germline-derived CDR1 and CDR2 are SGDLS and YYNGEE. This CDR3 comprises 18 residues. Trimming removed 0 bases from V and 0 bases from J, with 18 bases in between. The CDR3 DNA reads as TGTGCCAGCAGCGTAGCCGCATATACTGGGCAGTACCAAGAGACCCAGTACTTC. Its translation is CASSVAAYTGQYQETQYF.

This clone was counted between two and nine times. This chain links TRBV7-6 with TRBJ2-1; 11 bases match TRBD2. V trimming: 1 base; J trimming: 8 bases; junction bases outside the gene matches: 4. Germline V gene lookup returns CDR1 SGHVS and CDR2 FNYEAQ. The CDR3 runs 15 residues. The CDR3 DNA reads TGTGCCAGCAGCTTAGGCCTAGCGGGAGGATATGAGCAGTTCTTC. Protein sequence: CASSLGLAGGYEQFF.

The V and J genes are TRBV7-2 and TRBJ1-2; tentatively, D is TRBD1 (5 bases). The CDR3 totals 12 residues. Germline CDR1 SGHTA, CDR2 FQGNSA. The V end was cut by 4 bases, the J end by 5 bases, with 8 bases between. For the CDR3, the DNA is TGTGCCAGCAGCTCCCAGGGTTATGGCTACACCTTC. Translating it yields CASSSQGYGYTF.